This T cell receptor (beta chain) was captured by sequencing in a study of Tregs in tolerant kidney transplant recipients (dated by TCRdb to about 2019). With regard to the full study: Before combined kidney and bone marrow transplantation, this study identified donor-specific regulatory T cells using TCRbeta sequencing and then followed those same cells after transplant. Results the study describes overall, beyond this receptor: Because the PCR primers were changed over time for some patients, nucleotide-level comparison could not be performed across the samples from those patients. Biological reproducibility was not examined directly, but technical replication error appeared to be minimal. Expanding Tregs with activated donor B cells appeared to identify the most biologically relevant and donor-specific TCRbeta repertoire. Because the study included only a small number of patients, the results must be confirmed in larger populations and under other immunosuppression protocols. In tolerant patients, the expansion of donor-specific Tregs was greater than global Treg expansion, suggesting that the expansion was antigen-driven rather than nonspecific.

The intended sense of this specimen's time point label: 6 months after combined kidney and bone marrow transplant. The transplants used related donors along with nonmyeloablative bone marrow transplantation, and in the human trials mixed chimerism was transient. Thawed PBMCs were FACS-sorted into unstimulated Tregs (CD4+CD25+CD127-), CD4+ non-Tregs (CD4+CD25-), CD4 cells and CD8 cells. Patients were 4 combined kidney and bone marrow transplant recipients from the ITN036ST trial, and only these trial subjects had samples available. Healthy control blood was processed to PBMCs with a Ficoll density gradient and then cryopreserved, whereas patient PBMCs were collected both before and after transplant. For TCRbeta CDR3 sequencing, genomic DNA from the sorted cells was extracted using the QIAGEN DNeasy Blood and Tissue Kit. High-throughput TCRbeta CDR3 sequencing, including PCR amplification with bias correction and internal controls, was performed commercially through immunoSEQ. Per the source publication's procedure: Unique productive TCRbeta sequences were defined by CDR3 nucleotide sequence where primers matched, and otherwise by CDR3 amino acid sequence together with Vbeta and Jbeta genes. To correct for sorting error, sequences found in more than one sorted population at a frequency ratio of 2:1 or less were discarded, and the remaining shared sequences were assigned to the population with the higher frequency. Donor-reactive sequences were defined as at least 5-fold expanded in CFSE-low cells versus unstimulated cells, with frequency of at least 0.01% in CFSE-low cells. Jensen-Shannon divergence calculated on the top 100 TCRbeta sequences ranked by frequency was used to measure repertoire divergence. For any sample with multiple sequencing runs, sorting error was corrected in each run separately before the runs were pooled. Not all clones reach the TCRdb copy of this immuneACCESS table, which keeps in-frame sequences only. Checked studies attribute under half of the gap to unresolved V genes and leave the rest unexplained. D and trimming come from the DNA, and the V and J calls and clone size come from that table. The table for this sample records 14,000 or so clones. The ten most abundant clones make up 25% to 30% of the sample.

With respect to this clone: Its antigen is unknown. The sequence runs out 3 residues before the end of the CDR3; the remainder is reconstructed from the germline J gene.

The cysteine opens and the phenylalanine closes a CDR3 of 14 amino acids. Part of the CDR3 DNA is given, 33 bases translated from base 1. Based on the germline V gene (reference sequence), the CDR1 and CDR2 sequences are SEHNR and FQNEAQ. The sample in question was CD8+ T cells from blood (PBMCs), obtained 6 months after the transplant. The chain is encoded by TRBV7-9 joined to TRBJ1-2, with the D gene not confidently named. This sequence was found in a human patient who received a combined kidney and bone marrow transplant. After a transplant, some T cells may be of graft donor origin. CDR3 bases read: TGTGCCAGCAGCTTAGTCACGGACTACAATGAC. Its coded protein is CASSLVTDYND. The CDR3 in its entirety is CASSLVTDYNDYTF.